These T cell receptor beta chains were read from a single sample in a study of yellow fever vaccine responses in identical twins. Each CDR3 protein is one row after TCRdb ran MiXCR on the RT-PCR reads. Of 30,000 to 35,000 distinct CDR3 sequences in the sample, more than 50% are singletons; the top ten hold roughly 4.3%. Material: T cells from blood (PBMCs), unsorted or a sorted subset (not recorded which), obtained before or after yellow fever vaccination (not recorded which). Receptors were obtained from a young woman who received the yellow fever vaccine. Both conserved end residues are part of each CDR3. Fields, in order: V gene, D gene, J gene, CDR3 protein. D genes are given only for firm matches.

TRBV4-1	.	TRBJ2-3	CASSQDPRPSTDTQYF
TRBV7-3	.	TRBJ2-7	CASSKGVGYEQYF
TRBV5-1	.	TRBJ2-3	CASSPRLILGGTDTQYF
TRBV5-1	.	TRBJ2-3	CASERPADTQYF
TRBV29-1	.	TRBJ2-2	CSVADVNTGELFF
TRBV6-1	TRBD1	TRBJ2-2	CASSPGGTGELFF
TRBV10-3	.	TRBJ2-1	CAISDSPGYNEQFF
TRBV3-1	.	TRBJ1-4	CASSQELRITNEKLFF
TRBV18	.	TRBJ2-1	CASSPPPTSPRNEQFF
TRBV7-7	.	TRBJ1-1	CASSPRAKMGANTEAFF
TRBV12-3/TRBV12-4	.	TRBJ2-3	CASSRISLTDTQYF
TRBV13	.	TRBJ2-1	CASSRLQGIEQFF
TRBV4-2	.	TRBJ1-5	CASSHIITGYPSNQPQHF
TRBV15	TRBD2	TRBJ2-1	CATSSVTSGGPYNEQFF
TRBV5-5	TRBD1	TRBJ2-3	CASSPTGGLTDTQYF
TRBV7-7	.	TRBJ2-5	CASSLGVVTAQETQYF
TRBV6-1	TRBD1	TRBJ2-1	CASSQTWTGLLVDEQFF
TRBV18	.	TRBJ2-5	CASSPGGETQYF
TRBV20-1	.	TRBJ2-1	CSARDLDNEQFF
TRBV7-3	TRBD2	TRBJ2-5	CASSLNAGGLGTQYF
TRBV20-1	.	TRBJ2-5	CSARVREETQYF
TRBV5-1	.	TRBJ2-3	CASSLGYSGSTDTQYF
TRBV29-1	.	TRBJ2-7	CSGQLDRDEQYF
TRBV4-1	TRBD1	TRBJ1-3	CASSQQGVYGNTIYF
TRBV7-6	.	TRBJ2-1	CASSLAPTSYNEQFF
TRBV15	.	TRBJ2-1	CATSTGLPAGNEQFF
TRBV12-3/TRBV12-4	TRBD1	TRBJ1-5	CASSSGQGAVNQPQHF
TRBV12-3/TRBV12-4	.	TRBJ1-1	CASSLARTQGTEAFF
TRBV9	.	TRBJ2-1	CASSVVAVAEQFF
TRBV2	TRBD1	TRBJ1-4	CASSDRTGTEARLFF
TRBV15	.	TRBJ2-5	CATSRERARETQYF
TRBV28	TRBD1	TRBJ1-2	CASMKLGRDRGSYGYTF
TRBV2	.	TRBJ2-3	CASSDGGTDTQYF
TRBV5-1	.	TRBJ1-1	CASSLGQNMNTEAFF
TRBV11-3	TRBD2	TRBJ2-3	CASSLGVAGTDTQYF
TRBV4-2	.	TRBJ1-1	CASSQPSTTGWSTEAFF
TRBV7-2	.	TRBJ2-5	CASRTPYQETQYF
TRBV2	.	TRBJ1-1	CASNRDTEAFF
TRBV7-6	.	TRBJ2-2	CASSLAMGELFF
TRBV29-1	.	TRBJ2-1	CSVLIGAEQFF
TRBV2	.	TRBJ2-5	CASSGFTGIQETQYF
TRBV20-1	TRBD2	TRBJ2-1	CSARATSGGLDEQFF
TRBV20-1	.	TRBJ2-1	CSARQRSSYNEQFF
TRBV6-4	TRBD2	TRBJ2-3	CASSDSELAGGPDTQYF
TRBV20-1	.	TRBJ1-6	CSARAPGFNSPLRF
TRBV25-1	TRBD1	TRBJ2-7	CASSLRTGLSEQYF
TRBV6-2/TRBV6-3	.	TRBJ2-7	CASSYSGQSSSYEQYF
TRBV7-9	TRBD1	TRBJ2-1	CASSLWDRGNEQFF
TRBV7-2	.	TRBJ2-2	CASSFARLTTNTGELFF
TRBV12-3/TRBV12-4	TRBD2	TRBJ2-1	CASSPGLAGILGQFF
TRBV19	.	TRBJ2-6	CASSDRGSGANVLTF
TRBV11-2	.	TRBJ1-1	CASSPLGQLNTEAFF
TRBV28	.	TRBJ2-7	CASSLILPSYEQYF
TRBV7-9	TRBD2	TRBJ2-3	CASSSAGGTDTQYF
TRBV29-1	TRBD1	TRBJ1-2	CSVSGDRFDGYTF